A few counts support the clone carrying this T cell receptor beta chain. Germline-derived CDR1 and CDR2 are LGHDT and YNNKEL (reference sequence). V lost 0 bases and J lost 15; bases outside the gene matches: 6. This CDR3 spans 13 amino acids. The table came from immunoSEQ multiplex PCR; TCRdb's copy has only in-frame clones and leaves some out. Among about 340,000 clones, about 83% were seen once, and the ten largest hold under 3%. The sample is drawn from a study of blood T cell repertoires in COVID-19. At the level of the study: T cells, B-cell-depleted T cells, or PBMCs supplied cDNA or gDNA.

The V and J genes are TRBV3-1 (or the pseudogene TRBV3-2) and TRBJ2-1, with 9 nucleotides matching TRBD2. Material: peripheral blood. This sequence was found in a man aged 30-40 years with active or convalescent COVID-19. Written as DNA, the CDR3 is TGTGCCAGCAGCCAAGATCTAGCGGGATCCCGGTTCTTC. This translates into CASSQDLAGSRFF.